The rows below give T cell receptor beta chains drawn from one sample of a study of glioma-infiltrating T cells. From the multiplex PCR reads, TCRdb called clonotypes with MiXCR, one entry per CDR3 protein. The table has approximately 400,000 distinct CDR3 sequences, less than 50% seen once. The material sequenced was glioma tissue, nonneoplastic brain tissue, or PBMCs (not recorded which). These receptors all come from a human donor with low-grade glioma or glioblastoma, undergoing nonglioma brain surgery, or in good health (not recorded which). CDR3s include the opening cysteine and the closing phenylalanine or tryptophan.

j_gene	v_gene	CDR3aa
TRBJ1-6	TRBV4-1	CTSSPRADSYNSPLHF
TRBJ2-1	TRBV27	CASSSQGFGEYNEQFF
TRBJ2-1	TRBV7-2	CASSLQENEQFF
TRBJ2-7	TRBV25-1	CASSESRGSSHEQYF
TRBJ2-7	TRBV4-1	CASSQGAFGAAYEQYF
TRBJ2-2	TRBV5-1	CASSFLPAASRTGELFF
TRBJ2-3	TRBV3-1	CASSQDLGYLTRTDTQYF
TRBJ1-1	TRBV5-4	CASSSERGTEAFF
TRBJ2-7	TRBV27	CASSLISGGYSWQYF
TRBJ1-1	TRBV12-5	CASGIWDRGWIGSNTEAFF
TRBJ1-4	TRBV28	CASSIPGTGGANEKLFF
TRBJ2-7	TRBV27	CDSSLRGTGGFHEQYF
TRBJ2-7	TRBV6-1	CASSSTNRYEQYF
TRBJ1-5	TRBV7-2	CASSLIGGVSNQPQHF
TRBJ2-7	TRBV6-2/TRBV6-3	CASSYVVGEGEQYF
TRBJ2-4	TRBV2	CASRPLAKNIQYF
TRBJ2-2	TRBV28	CASILPPGQWTNTGELFF
TRBJ1-6	TRBV20-1	CSASTGTGNSPLHF
TRBJ1-2	TRBV7-9	CDSSLDRGNYGYTF
TRBJ1-3	TRBV7-8	CASSIADPSSGNTIYF
TRBJ1-2	TRBV4-1	CASSQPGAGGRSGYTF
TRBJ2-7	TRBV28	CASSSSKWADEQYF
TRBJ2-3	TRBV27	CASSLIGFAAKSTDTQYF
TRBJ2-7	TRBV29-1	CSGGTLSSYEQYF
TRBJ2-1	TRBV4-1	CASSQGTSGREFEQFF
TRBJ2-2	TRBV12-3/TRBV12-4	CASSFWDAGELFF
TRBJ2-2	TRBV27	CASSRLAGVTGELFF
TRBJ2-1	TRBV4-2	CTSSLGSGRGSYNEQFF
TRBJ2-7	TRBV19	CASSIGGTGAYEQYF
TRBJ1-5	TRBV7-2	CASSLVVSNQPQHF
TRBJ2-7	TRBV7-9	CASSPPDGVSHYEQYF
TRBJ2-1	TRBV15	CATSRRSGRSSYNEQFF
TRBJ2-3	TRBV20-1	CSATNRDSYTDTQYF
TRBJ2-1	TRBV7-3	CASSYGLSLAEYNEQFF
TRBJ2-1	TRBV2	CASSKLAGWSYNEQFF
TRBJ2-3	TRBV20-1	CSASSSGVWGTQYF
TRBJ2-7	TRBV6-5	CASSSLADSCEQYF
TRBJ2-7	TRBV27	CASRADREVGQQYF
TRBJ2-7	TRBV6-2/TRBV6-3	CASRLAGNYEQYF
TRBJ2-3	TRBV25-1	CASKTGGADTQYF
TRBJ2-5	TRBV6-6	CASGYPAETQYF
TRBJ1-1	TRBV10-3	CAISRDSENTEAFF
TRBJ1-1	TRBV4-3	CASSLQRNTEAFF
TRBJ2-7	TRBV7-7	CASSLRSGDEQYF
TRBJ1-2	TRBV30	CAWSGGTGALYGYTF
TRBJ2-6	TRBV28	CASSLLPGLSGANVLTF
TRBJ1-6	TRBV27	CASSSPWDRGNTPLHF
TRBJ1-6	TRBV11-2	CASSLDVTGGSPLHF
TRBJ1-2	TRBV24-1	CATSGNYGYTF
TRBJ1-1	TRBV4-1	CASSLAWGNTEAFF
TRBJ2-5	TRBV4-2	CASSLLTSGSLMGETQYF
TRBJ2-3	TRBV2	CASNPQQRSTDTQYF
TRBJ1-2	TRBV27	CASSSIPGGKGNGYTF
TRBJ2-3	TRBV6-6	CASNTREFTDAQYF
TRBJ1-5	TRBV20-1	CSANDRYNQPQHF
TRBJ2-3	TRBV5-1	CASSLEDGSTDTQYF
TRBJ1-2	TRBV5-4	CASRMGQGLSYGYTF
TRBJ1-4	TRBV7-2	CASSTPGVRGATRNEKLFF
TRBJ1-4	TRBV19	CASSVLQTTNEKLFF